Shown below are 22 T cell receptor beta chains from a single sample sequenced in a study of read filtering for tumor transcriptome and immune sequencing. From approximately 430 ng of RNA, a library with molecular barcoded alpha/delta and beta/gamma adaptors was made. TCRdb re-called the reads with MiXCR, one entry per CDR3 protein. The profile covers tens of thousands of distinct CDR3 sequences, with roughly 21% appearing a single time and 9.5% to 12% taken by the ten largest. What was sequenced was a population of CD138-negative cells sorted from bone marrow. These receptors all stem from a donor aged 40 or older with multiple myeloma.

This clonotype was seen many times. The chain recombines TRBV29-1 with TRBJ2-7; TRBD2 aligns across 9 bases. In germline, CDR1 is SQVTM, CDR2 ANQGSEA. The V and J ends lost 6 bases and 0 bases, in that order; junction bases with no gene match: 12. This CDR3 spans 16 amino acids. The CDR3, as DNA: TGCAGCGTCGTGACACGACTAGCGGAAAGCTCCTACGAGCAGTACTTC. Translated: CSVVTRLAESSYEQYF.

This clonotype appeared many times. The chain uses TRBV28 and TRBJ1-4, with D possibly TRBD1 on 6 matching bases. Germline V lookup: CDR1 MDHEN, CDR2 SYDVKM. The CDR3 runs 13 residues. V was clipped by 8 bases and J by 5 bases, with 12 bases between them. The chain's CDR3 is CASSGGANEKLFF. CDR3 coding DNA: TGTGCCAGCTCGGGGGGCGCGAATGAAAAACTGTTTTTT.

V usage is TRBV11-2 and J usage is TRBJ2-7, with D possibly being TRBD1 or TRBD2 (6 bases each). V was pared by 7 bases and J by 1 base, with 20 bases between. Germline CDR1 SGHAT, CDR2 FQNNGV. This CDR3 has 16 residues. CDR3 protein: CASNRQGGGLSYEQYF. The CDR3 DNA reads as TGTGCCAGCAACCGTCAGGGTGGGGGGCTTTCCTACGAGCAGTACTTC.

This clonotype was seen ten or more times. The rearrangement uses TRBV5-4 and TRBJ2-2, with D uncertain. The CDR3 sequence is 15 residues long. Trimming cost V 4 bases and J 2 bases, with 12 bases left between them. Germline V CDR1 and CDR2: SGHNT, YYREEE (reference sequence). The CDR3 DNA sequence: TGTGCCAGCAGCCCTAAGGCGGCCAACACCGGGGAGCTGTTTTTT. Translation gives CASSPKAANTGELFF.

This clonotype was counted at least ten times. The genes are TRBV20-1 and TRBJ2-1; 10 positions agree with TRBD2. J was trimmed by 3 bases and V by 1 base; bases with no gene match: 3. This CDR3 comprises 15 residues. The germline CDR1 and CDR2 sequences are DFQATT and SNEGSKA (reference sequence). CDR3: CSARGLAGDYNEQFF. CDR3 sequence (DNA): TGCAGTGCTAGAGGACTAGCGGGCGACTACAATGAGCAGTTCTTC.

The chain links TRBV12-3 or TRBV12-4 to TRBJ1-2; 8 bases fit TRBD1. CDR3 length equals 15 residues. J gave up 4 bases and V 0 bases, and 4 bases lay outside the gene matches. CDR3 in amino acids: CASSLAYGQGYGYTF. CDR3 DNA: TGTGCCAGCAGTTTAGCCTACGGACAGGGCTATGGCTACACCTTC.

In the case of this clonotype: A single base separates this from a much larger clone, so it may be a read error. The chain combines TRBV5-1 with TRBJ1-1; D is undetermined. There are 14 residues in the CDR3. Trimming shortened V by 0 bases and J by 3 bases, and 9 bases separated the two germline ends. Germline V gives CDR1 SGHRS, CDR2 YFSETQ. The DNA for the CDR3 is TGCGCCAGCAGCTTGGTATTCAAGGACACTGAAGCTTTCTTT. Amino acid sequence: CASSLVFKDTEAFF.

This chain joins TRBV7-8 and TRBJ2-7, with D tentatively TRBD2 (5 bases). The CDR3 contains 13 residues. Germline V gene lookup returns CDR1 SGHVS and CDR2 FQNEAQ. V was pared by 5 bases and J by 2 bases, with 10 bases between. Written as DNA, the CDR3 is TGTGCCAGCAGCCTTACTAGTGCCTACGAGCAGTACTTC. It codes for CASSLTSAYEQYF.

This clonotype was seen many times. This rearrangement joins TRBV6-5 to TRBJ2-5, with 8 bases matching TRBD2. The CDR3 is made up of 18 amino acids. Germline V lookup: CDR1 MNHEY, CDR2 SVGAGI. The V gene end was trimmed by 0 bases and the J gene end by 5 bases; junction bases not matched to a gene: 14. CDR3 protein: CASSYSRQARGAWETQYF. CDR3 coding DNA: TGTGCCAGCAGTTACTCTCGACAAGCGCGGGGGGCCTGGGAGACCCAGTACTTC.

This clonotype came up many times. This rearrangement joins TRBV7-3 to TRBJ2-1, with 14 bases lining up with TRBD2. Germline V CDR1 and CDR2: SGHTA, FQGTGA. CDR3 length: 15 amino acids. V was pared by 5 bases and J by 7 bases, with 4 bases of the junction left unmatched. The CDR3 DNA sequence: TGTGCCAGCAGCAGGACTAGCGGGGGGTTAAATGAGCAGTTCTTC. This gives the protein CASSRTSGGLNEQFF.

This clonotype was counted many times. This chain uses TRBV12-3 or TRBV12-4 with TRBJ2-2, with D maybe TRBD1 (5 bases). The CDR3 has 13 residues. Trimming took off 7 bases at V and 0 bases at J, with 6 bases between the two ends. CDR3 amino acids: CASIQANTGELFF. In DNA, the CDR3 is TGTGCCAGCATACAGGCGAACACCGGGGAGCTGTTTTTT.

To note about this clonotype: It may be a read error: a sequence one base away is much more abundant. The V call is TRBV7-9, the J call TRBJ2-1; 10 nucleotides agree with TRBD2. The germline gives CDR1 SEHNR, CDR2 FQNEAQ (reference sequence). The CDR3 length is 15 residues. The CDR3 DNA reads as TGTGCCCGCAGCACTCTAGCGGGGGTATACAATGAGCAGTTCTTC. Its protein is CARSTLAGVYNEQFF.

Points on this clonotype: Being one base from a much bigger clone, this may be a read error. V is TRBV29-1 and J is TRBJ2-5; D unclear. V was pared by 7 bases and J by 5 bases, with 14 bases between. CDR3 size: 12 residues. In germline, CDR1 is SQVTM, CDR2 ANQGSEA. The CDR3 DNA reads as TGCAGCGCTGACGCGGCAAGTGAGACCCAGTACTTC. Amino acid sequence: CSADAASETQYF.

This clonotype was picked up a small number of times. The CDR3 DNA reads TGCAGTGCCAGCAAGCAATCGGATAATTCACCCCTCCACTTT. Protein sequence: CSASKQSDNSPLHF. The rearrangement uses TRBV20-1 and TRBJ1-6; D remains ambiguous. Germline CDR1 reads DFQATT; CDR2 reads SNEGSKA (reference sequence). Deletions cut 6 bases from V and 5 bases from J, with 14 bases between. This CDR3 is built from 14 residues.

Of note for this clonotype: The junction does not match germline at one end; this may be a read error. CDR3 in DNA: TGCGCCAGCAGCCTGGGGACCACTTATGCGAATGGGCAGTTCTTC. It translates to CASSLGTTYANGQFF. The rearrangement links TRBV5-1 to TRBJ2-1; D assignment may be TRBD1 or TRBD2 (5 bases each). Germline lookup yields CDR1 SGHRS and CDR2 YFSETQ. The CDR3 contains 15 residues.

This clonotype was counted many times. V gene TRBV2 combines with J gene TRBJ2-2, with TRBD1 identical over 9 bases. Per germline, CDR1 SNHLY and CDR2 FYNNEI. The J segment lost 4 bases and the V segment lost 6 bases, leaving 3 bases of the junction unmatched. The CDR3 contains 14 residues. CDR3 nucleotides: TGTGCCAGCAGGCGGACAGGGGCCACCGGGGAGCTGTTTTTT. As protein: CASRRTGATGELFF.

The chain joins TRBV20-1 to TRBJ2-1; weak D call: TRBD2 (6 bases). V was trimmed by 6 bases and J by 5 bases, leaving 20 bases between them. CDR1 is DFQATT and CDR2 is SNEGSKA in the germline V gene (reference sequence). The CDR3 consists of 15 residues. CDR3 sequence: CSAQGPAGLNNEQFF. The CDR3, as DNA: TGCAGTGCCCAAGGGCCTGCGGGGTTGAACAATGAGCAGTTCTTC.

Concerning this clonotype: A much larger clone differs by one base, so this may be a read error. The chain couples TRBV18 to TRBJ1-5; 7 nucleotides line up with TRBD1. The CDR3 runs to 13 residues. Germline CDR1 is KGHSH and CDR2 is LQKENI. In DNA, the CDR3 is TGTGCCAGCTCACCCCAGGGGGATCAGCCCCAGCGTTTT. This gives the protein CASSPQGDQPQRF.

This clonotype was seen at least ten times. CDR3 amino acids: CASSLIGTGKRNQPQHF. The CDR3 region has the DNA TGTGCCAGCAGTTTGATTGGGACAGGGAAGCGCAATCAGCCCCAGCATTTT. The V call is TRBV28, the J call TRBJ1-5; 9 bases line up with TRBD1. V shed 3 bases, J shed 2 bases, and the junction held 8 bases outside the gene matches. The CDR3 is made up of 17 amino acids. From germline, CDR1 is MDHEN and CDR2 SYDVKM.

This clonotype was found many times. One end of the junction is discordant with germline, which a read error may explain. The gene calls are TRBV7-6 and TRBJ2-3; 9 positions match TRBD2. The germline CDR1 and CDR2 sequences are SGHVS and FNYEAQ. The CDR3 covers 12 residues. The chain's CDR3 is CASSYPAGGVHF. CDR3 DNA: TGTGCCAGCAGCTACCCAGCGGGGGGTGTACATTTT. Looking up the rest from reference TRBV7-6 and TRBJ2-3 gives the full variable domain: GAGVSQSPRYKVTKRGQDVALRCDPISGHVSLYWYRQALGQGPEFLTYFNYEAQQDKSGLPNDRFSAERPEGSISTLTIQRTEQRDSAMYRCASSYPAGGVHFGPGTRLTVL.

This clonotype is categorized as medium-sized (0.01 to 0.1%). This chain uses TRBV5-4 with TRBJ2-1; D is ambiguous. With 2 bases removed from V and 9 bases from J, the gap between germline ends came to 9 bases. CDR1 and CDR2 (germline): SGHNT, YYREEE (reference sequence). This CDR3 has 12 amino acids. The DNA for the CDR3 is TGTGCCAGCAGCTTTGGTCCCAGTGAGCAGTTCTTC. It encodes CASSFGPSEQFF.

This clonotype was seen many times. This rearrangement joins TRBV12-3 or TRBV12-4 to TRBJ1-2, with a tentative D call TRBD1 (6 bases). Trimming took 10 bases from V and 7 from J, leaving 19 bases between them. The CDR3 covers 13 residues. The chain's CDR3 is CATQQQGLVGYTF. CDR3 in DNA: TGTGCCACCCAACAACAGGGTCTTGTTGGCTACACCTTC.